The 10 T cell receptor beta chains presented below share a single source sample, sequenced in a study of blood T cells in healthy people across ages. Alongside a J-beta primer mix, a sample-barcoded 5' primer served in a second PCR lasting about 7 to 12 cycles. TCRdb reprocessed the 5' RACE reads via MiXCR and lists one record per CDR3 protein. The sample has over a million distinct CDR3 sequences, about 40% seen once. Sequencing was carried out using blood. These receptor sequences come from a woman between 18 and 29 years old in good health.

V gene TRBV6-6 combines with J gene TRBJ1-2; D is undetermined. V was pared by 5 bases and J by 5 bases, with 12 bases between. The CDR3 spans 13 residues. Germline values: CDR1 MNHNY, CDR2 SVGAGI (reference sequence). CDR3 nucleotides: TGTGCCAGCAGTCAACCGGTCGATTATGGCTACACCTTC. This encodes CASSQPVDYGYTF.

The chain couples TRBV4-1 to TRBJ2-3; 12 bases map to TRBD2. V trimming: 6 bases; J trimming: 0 bases; junction bases outside the gene matches: 7. Per germline, CDR1 MGHRA and CDR2 YSYEKL. The CDR3 length is 17 residues. The CDR3 sequence is CASRSGLAGMSTDTQYF. The CDR3 region has the DNA TGCGCCAGCAGAAGCGGACTAGCGGGGATGAGCACAGATACGCAGTATTTT.

This clonotype turned up a few times. The chain carries TRBV27 and TRBJ2-7; D uncertain. The germline V and J ends were trimmed by 4 bases and 3 bases, with 7 bases remaining between them. Germline V CDR1 and CDR2: MNHEY, SMNVEV (reference sequence). The CDR3 sequence is 12 residues long. In DNA form, the CDR3 reads TGTGCCAGCAGTTATAAGGGCTACGAGCAGTACTTC. Translating it yields CASSYKGYEQYF.

CDR3 in DNA: TGTGCCAGCAGTTTATCGGGTGCCAGGCCGGCTAACTATGGCTACACCTTC. It is translated as CASSLSGARPANYGYTF. J is TRBJ1-2 and V is TRBV27; D gene unclear. Germline V gene data show CDR1 as MNHEY and CDR2 as SMNVEV (reference sequence). The CDR3 covers 17 residues. Trimming left V 0 bases short and J 0 bases short, with 14 bases between.

V and J are TRBV20-1 and TRBJ2-1; D is unclear. CDR1 DFQATT and CDR2 SNEGSKA come from the germline V gene (reference sequence). Between the trimmed V and J ends, which lost 1 base and 6 bases, there was a span of 10 bases. The CDR3 extends over 13 amino acids. The CDR3 sequence is CSARASLGNEQFF. CDR3 nucleotides: TGCAGTGCTAGAGCCTCCCTTGGCAATGAGCAGTTCTTC.

The V call is TRBV12-3 or TRBV12-4, the J call TRBJ1-1; D may be TRBD1 (6 bases). V was pared by 6 bases and J by 0 bases, with 11 bases between. The CDR3 covers 14 residues. The CDR3 nucleotides read TGTGCCAGCAGCACAGGGTTGATGAACACTGAAGCTTTCTTT. This sequence encodes CASSTGLMNTEAFF.

This chain connects TRBV6-5 to TRBJ2-1; the D gene is possibly TRBD1 (6 bases). The CDR3 extends over 14 amino acids. Germline V gives CDR1 MNHEY, CDR2 SVGAGI. V was trimmed by 2 bases and J by 6 bases, leaving 11 bases between them. Here the CDR3 DNA reads TGTGCCAGCAGTTACGGACAGAGGGTCAATGAGCAGTTCTTC. Residues: CASSYGQRVNEQFF.

Only a few counts were recorded for this clonotype. The chain employs TRBV20-1 and TRBJ2-1; 7 nucleotides align to TRBD2. With 4 bases clipped from V and 11 bases from J, the junction kept 20 bases outside the gene matches. This CDR3 region has 16 residues. Germline CDR1 DFQATT, CDR2 SNEGSKA (reference sequence). CDR3 amino acids: CSANGRWDDDGGKQFF. Written as DNA, the CDR3 is TGCAGTGCTAACGGGAGGTGGGACGATGACGGGGGGAAGCAGTTCTTC.

CDR3 DNA sequence: TGTGCCAGCAGCCCTAACGTTAACTATGGCTACACCTTC. Protein product: CASSPNVNYGYTF. This chain links TRBV7-9 with TRBJ1-2; D gene ambiguous. Trimming cost V 5 bases and J 1 base, with 8 bases left between them. This CDR3 is built from 13 residues. Germline CDR1 and CDR2: SEHNR and FQNEAQ (reference sequence).

This clonotype was seen a few times. The V call is TRBV14, the J call TRBJ2-2; D uncertain. Germline V gives CDR1 SGHDN, CDR2 FVKESK. The CDR3 sequence is 14 residues long. V dropped 0 bases and J dropped 5 bases, with 7 bases sitting between them. CDR3 coding DNA: TGTGCCAGCAGCCAAGAGTATGGGACCGGGGAGCTGTTTTTT. Translating it yields CASSQEYGTGELFF.